This T cell receptor beta chain originates from a study of vaccination and CD4 T cells after COVID-19. Sequencing of DNA taken from cultured CD4+ T cells relied on the Oncomine TCR Beta short-read assay. Via MiXCR, TCRdb re-called the PCR reads, giving one row per CDR3 protein. This table has about 3,800 distinct CDR3 sequences, more than 13% appearing once. Germline V gives CDR1 GTSNPN, CDR2 SVGIG (reference sequence). The germline V and J ends were trimmed by 3 bases and 5 bases, with 10 bases remaining between them. This CDR3 region has 13 residues. Remarks on this clonotype: Its antigen is undetermined.

Sample treatment: 10-day PBMC culture with coronavirus spike peptide pools or control peptides (ViraFEST assay). Sequencing input: CD4+ T cells from blood, cultured in vitro. This sequence joins TRBV30 and TRBJ2-2; D might be TRBD1 (6 bases). The sequence was collected from a human donor who had recovered from COVID-19. This CDR3 reads CAWRRGRTGELFF. DNA of the CDR3: TGTGCCTGGAGGAGGGGGAGAACCGGGGAGCTGTTTTTT. The full variable domain, in which reference TRBV30 and TRBJ2-2 provide the parts outside the CDR3, is SQTIHQWPATLVQPVGSPLSLECTVEGTSNPNLYWYRQAAGRGLQLLFYSVGIGQISSEVPQNLSASRPQDRQFILSSKKLLLSDSGFYLCAWRRGRTGELFFGEGSRLTVL.